The 13 T cell receptor beta chains listed next were all sequenced from one sample in a study of cytomegalovirus exposure and HLA in healthy donors. The PCR was carried out with 60 Vbeta primers and 13 Jbeta primers. TCRdb's table, derived via immunoSEQ multiplex PCR, lists solely in-frame clones and lacks some. The sample holds tens of thousands of clones, about two thirds seen once. Sequenced sample: PBMCs. Receptor source: a woman aged 55-69 years in good health and CMV-seropositive.

This clone was picked up a small number of times. The chain joins TRBV6-4 to TRBJ1-5; D is undetermined. CDR3 length equals 14 residues. Germline V gene data show CDR1 as MRHNA and CDR2 as SNTAGT. Trimming pared 3 bases from V and 4 bases from J, leaving 10 bases between. The DNA for the CDR3 is TGTGCCAGCAGTGAGGCGGGGTCGAATCAGCCCCAGCATTTT. Amino acid sequence: CASSEAGSNQPQHF.

V gene TRBV10-1 combines with J gene TRBJ2-1, with 9 bases lining up with TRBD1. The CDR3 is 13 amino acids. The junction had 7 bases not matched to a gene; V was cut back by 2 bases and J by 14 bases. Germline CDR1 reads WNHNN; CDR2 reads SYGVQD (reference sequence). DNA of the CDR3: TGCGCCAGCAGTGAGCCCGGGGACAGGGTGGAGTTCTTC. This codes for CASSEPGDRVEFF.

The chain recombines TRBV18 with TRBJ2-7, with D perhaps TRBD2 (6 bases). The CDR3 length is 14 residues. V was cut by 4 bases and J by 2 bases, with 12 bases left in between. Germline V CDR1 and CDR2: KGHSH, LQKENI. The CDR3 reads CASSREVSPYEQYF. DNA for the CDR3: TGTGCCAGCTCACGGGAGGTCAGCCCCTACGAGCAGTACTTC.

This clone turned up a few times. The CDR3 bases are TGTGCCAGCAGCGTAGGGTGGGACACGAGCTCTGGAAACACCATATATTTT. This codes for CASSVGWDTSSGNTIYF. V usage is TRBV9 and J usage is TRBJ1-3; maybe TRBD1 (6 bases). This CDR3 comprises 17 residues. The germline CDR1 and CDR2 sequences are SGDLS and YYNGEE. V lost 0 bases and J 0 bases, leaving 13 bases between the germline ends. Based on the CDR3 plus reference TRBV9 and TRBJ1-3, the full variable domain is DSGVTQTPKHLITATGQRVTLRCSPRSGDLSVYWYQQSLDQGLQFLIQYYNGEERAKGNILERFSAQQFPDLHSELNLSSLELGDSALYFCASSVGWDTSSGNTIYFGEGSWLTVV.

The chain couples TRBV29-1 to TRBJ1-2, with a possible D match to TRBD1 (5 bases). The germline V gene has CDR1 SQVTM and CDR2 ANQGSEA. This CDR3 contains 12 residues. The germline V and J ends were trimmed by 7 bases and 7 bases, with 16 bases remaining between them. The CDR3 DNA reads as TGCAGCGGGACGCAGGACACGGCTGGCTACACCTTC. It yields the protein CSGTQDTAGYTF. Combining the CDR3 with reference TRBV29-1 and TRBJ1-2 gives the whole variable domain SAVISQKPSRDICQRGTSLTIQCQVDSQVTMMFWYRQQPGQSLTLIATANQGSEATYESGFVIDKFPISRPNLTFSTLTVSNMSPEDSSIYLCSGTQDTAGYTFGSGTRLTVV.

V and J are TRBV5-1 and TRBJ1-4; 7 bases fit TRBD1. With V trimmed by 4 bases and J by 2 bases, 5 bases remained unmatched. CDR1 and CDR2 from the germline V gene are SGHRS and YFSETQ. The CDR3 extends over 15 amino acids. Here the CDR3 reads CASSAETGTNEKLFF. For the CDR3, the DNA is TGCGCCAGCAGCGCGGAGACAGGGACTAATGAAAAACTGTTTTTT.

The genes are TRBV19 and TRBJ1-4; D remains ambiguous. Deletions cut 3 bases from V and 4 bases from J, with 12 bases between. CDR1 is LNHDA and CDR2 is SQIVND in the germline V gene (reference sequence). This CDR3 spans 15 amino acids. The CDR3 spells CASSISPRGNEKLFF. The DNA of the CDR3 is TGTGCCAGTAGTATTTCTCCGAGAGGTAATGAAAAACTGTTTTTT. Full variable domain (remainder filled in from reference TRBV19 and TRBJ1-4): DGGITQSPKYLFRKEGQNVTLSCEQNLNHDAMYWYRQDPGQGLRLIYYSQIVNDFQKGDIAEGYSVSREKKESFPLTVTSAQKNPTAFYLCASSISPRGNEKLFFGSGTQLSVL.

By share, this clone ranks as medium-sized. The chain has TRBV5-1 and TRBJ1-2, with D possibly being TRBD1 (5 bases). Trimming pared 1 base from V and 4 bases from J, leaving 14 bases between. Per germline, CDR1 SGHRS and CDR2 YFSETQ. This CDR3 contains 15 residues. CDR3: CASSLSLTDIYGYTF. CDR3 sequence (DNA): TGCGCCAGCAGCTTGAGTCTGACAGACATCTATGGCTACACCTTC.

The chain joins TRBV30 to TRBJ2-3; the match to TRBD1 covers 9 bases. The CDR3 runs 17 residues. Germline V lookup: CDR1 GTSNPN, CDR2 SVGIG (reference sequence). The trim removed 0 bases at V and 6 bases at J, leaving 13 bases unmatched. The CDR3 region has the DNA TGTGCCTGGAGTGTATGGAGGTCACAGGGGGCGTCGGATACGCAGTATTTT. Its protein product is CAWSVWRSQGASDTQYF.

The chain employs TRBV9 and TRBJ2-2, with D possibly matching TRBD2 (6 bases). Trimming stripped 4 bases from V and 6 bases from J, with 16 bases between. The CDR3 consists of 15 residues. In germline, CDR1 is SGDLS, CDR2 YYNGEE. The CDR3 loop is CASSRDSSSAGELFF. The CDR3 region has the DNA TGTGCCAGCAGCCGGGACTCCTCGAGCGCCGGGGAGCTGTTTTTT.

This rearrangement joins TRBV9 to TRBJ2-1; D gene unclear. The V and J ends lost 4 bases and 4 bases respectively, with 12 bases between them. Per the germline V gene, CDR1 is SGDLS and CDR2 is YYNGEE. CDR3 length equals 14 residues. CDR3 protein: CASSPQARYNEQFF. The CDR3 DNA reads TGTGCCAGCAGCCCCCAAGCCCGGTACAATGAGCAGTTCTTC.

This chain connects TRBV4-3 to TRBJ1-5; D remains ambiguous. V was shortened by 0 bases and J by 0 bases, with 9 bases between the two germline ends. Germline V gene data show CDR1 as LGHNA and CDR2 as YSLEER. The CDR3 has 16 amino acids. The CDR3: CASSQDLRYSNQPQHF. CDR3 DNA sequence: TGCGCCAGCAGCCAAGATCTACGGTATAGCAATCAGCCCCAGCATTTT.

This chain links TRBV19 with TRBJ2-2, with unresolved D. V lost 6 bases and J 5 bases, leaving 13 bases between the germline ends. The length of the CDR3 is 14 residues. Germline-derived CDR1 and CDR2 are LNHDA and SQIVND (reference sequence). The CDR3 protein is CASRITFGTGELFF. In DNA form, the CDR3 reads TGTGCCAGTAGGATTACATTCGGGACCGGGGAGCTGTTTTTT.